The 10 T cell receptor beta chains listed next were all sequenced from one sample in a study of OX40 agonist ivuxolimab in advanced cancers. Only in-frame clones appear in the TCRdb table, and some are missing; sequencing was by immunoSEQ multiplex PCR. The table lists about 38,000 clones, nearly 85% of them singletons, with approximately 21% in the top ten. Sample: CD4+ or CD8+ T cells sorted from blood, taken in a trial of the OX40 agonist ivuxolimab. Receptor source: an adult with an advanced solid tumor such as melanoma, head and neck, liver or kidney cancer.

The chain carries TRBV5-1 and TRBJ1-2; D gene uncertain. Trimming took 5 bases from V and 5 from J, leaving 7 bases between them. The CDR3 runs to 11 residues. Germline CDR1 and CDR2: SGHRS and YFSETQ. Written as DNA, the CDR3 is TGCGCCAGCAGGCGGGAATATGGCTACACCTTC. It yields the protein CASRREYGYTF.

The chain employs TRBV7-8 and TRBJ2-2; TRBD1 agrees at 9 bases. The J segment lost 3 bases and the V segment lost 7 bases, leaving 9 bases of the junction unmatched. The CDR3 spans 16 residues. Germline CDR1 SGHVS, CDR2 FQNEAQ. The CDR3, as DNA: TGTGCCAGCATAGGACCGGGACAGGGTTACACCGGGGAGCTGTTTTTT. This translates into CASIGPGQGYTGELFF.

The V call is TRBV7-9, the J call TRBJ2-7; D may be TRBD2 (6 bases). Germline CDR1 is SEHNR and CDR2 is FQNEAQ (reference sequence). Trimming pared 4 bases from V and 13 bases from J, leaving 23 bases between. This CDR3 spans 14 amino acids. CDR3 sequence (DNA): TGTGCCAGCAGCTACGGGACTTCCAAGGAGGAGGGATACTTC. This gives the protein CASSYGTSKEEGYF.

The chain carries TRBV28 and TRBJ1-1; possibly TRBD1 for D (6 bases). Per the germline V gene, CDR1 is MDHEN and CDR2 is SYDVKM. Trimming took off 1 base at V and 5 bases at J, with 11 bases between the two ends. The CDR3 is 14 amino acids. The CDR3 is CASSLSQGTTEAFF. The CDR3 DNA reads TGTGCCAGCAGTTTATCCCAGGGGACTACTGAAGCTTTCTTT.

J is TRBJ2-1 and V is TRBV10-2; 8 bases are a match to TRBD1. V lost 6 bases, J lost 7 bases, and 5 bases stayed unmatched. The CDR3 has 13 residues. Germline CDR1 reads WSHSY; CDR2 reads SAAADI. The CDR3 bases are TGCGCCAGCAGCGGACAGGGCGTAAATGAGCAGTTCTTC. Amino acids: CASSGQGVNEQFF.

This rearrangement joins TRBV6-6 to TRBJ2-7, with 8 bases that match TRBD2. Germline values: CDR1 MNHNY, CDR2 SVGAGI (reference sequence). The CDR3 is made up of 14 amino acids. Trimming at V came to 4 bases and at J to 1 base, leaving 3 bases not matched to a gene. In DNA, the CDR3 is TGTGCCAGCAGTTTCGGGGGGGCGTCCTACGAGCAGTACTTC. This encodes CASSFGGASYEQYF.

This chain uses TRBV18 with TRBJ2-7; TRBD1 might be the D (6 bases). Germline values: CDR1 KGHSH, CDR2 LQKENI. This CDR3 region has 15 residues. The ends were cut back, 0 bases at V and 6 bases at J, with 15 bases in the middle. The CDR3 coding sequence is TGTGCCAGCTCACCACCAGGGCAGGGGAGAGGCGAGCAGTACTTC. This sequence encodes CASSPPGQGRGEQYF.

V and J are TRBV14 and TRBJ2-1, with D uncertain. The CDR3 loop spans 13 amino acids. The V and J ends lost 4 bases and 2 bases respectively, with 6 bases between them. CDR1 and CDR2 (germline): SGHDN, FVKESK. The CDR3 is CASSRITYNEQFF. DNA of the CDR3: TGTGCCAGCAGCCGAATTACCTACAATGAGCAGTTCTTC.

The V and J genes are TRBV6-5 and TRBJ2-6; no clear D gene. This CDR3 spans 15 amino acids. CDR1 is MNHEY and CDR2 is SVGAGI in the germline V gene. The V gene lost 2 bases and the J gene lost 6 bases, with 11 bases spanning the gap. CDR3 sequence (DNA): TGTGCCAGCAGTTACGACGGCCCCACGGCCAACGTCCTGACTTTC. Translated, it gives CASSYDGPTANVLTF.

This clone was detected once. The chain recombines TRBV30 with TRBJ1-3; D not resolved. CDR3 length: 17 residues. Germline CDR1 is GTSNPN and CDR2 is SVGIG (reference sequence). V lost 5 bases, J lost 4 bases, and 24 bases lay in between. The CDR3 is CAWGRRTVTEAGNTIYF. CDR3 bases: TGTGCCTGGGGAAGACGTACAGTAACGGAAGCCGGAAACACCATATATTTT.